Below are 15 T cell receptor beta chains sequenced from a single sample in a study of technical replicates of blood from a handful of donors. Here immunoSEQ multiplex PCR was the method, and the copy in TCRdb shows in-frame clones only, minus some. The data contain about 100,000 clones, around 96% of them singletons. Sequenced: T cells isolated from PBMCs. The receptors come from a human donor in good health.

This clone showed up just once. This sequence joins TRBV19 and TRBJ2-3; D uncertain. CDR1 is LNHDA, CDR2 SQIVND, per germline (reference sequence). V lost 3 bases, J lost 2 bases, and 15 bases lay in between. The CDR3 sequence is 16 residues long. CDR3 loop: CASSIGADSATDTQYF. CDR3 nucleotide sequence: TGTGCCAGTAGTATTGGAGCCGACTCGGCCACAGATACGCAGTATTTT. The full variable domain, rest sourced from reference TRBV19 and TRBJ2-3, is DGGITQSPKYLFRKEGQNVTLSCEQNLNHDAMYWYRQDPGQGLRLIYYSQIVNDFQKGDIAEGYSVSREKKESFPLTVTSAQKNPTAFYLCASSIGADSATDTQYFGPGTRLTVL.

The rearrangement joins TRBV5-1 to TRBJ1-2; no reliable D call. The CDR3 is 15 residues long. V lost 0 bases and J lost 4, with 13 bases in between. The V gene's germline CDR1 is SGHRS and CDR2 YFSETQ. CDR3: CASSLGPGLSYGYTF. As DNA, the CDR3 is TGCGCCAGCAGCTTGGGGCCAGGCCTTTCCTATGGCTACACCTTC.

The chain links TRBV18 to TRBJ2-2; the D is unclear. Trimming took off 2 bases at V and 3 bases at J, with 7 bases between the two ends. The CDR3 has 14 amino acids. The germline V gene encodes CDR1 KGHSH and CDR2 LQKENI. CDR3 amino acids: CASSPSRDTGELFF. The DNA of the CDR3 is TGTGCCAGCTCACCATCCCGGGACACCGGGGAGCTGTTTTTT.

This clone was observed once. The chain links TRBV28 to TRBJ2-1; D is unclear. Germline V gene lookup returns CDR1 MDHEN and CDR2 SYDVKM. This CDR3 has 16 residues. V lost 2 bases to trimming and J lost 0 bases, with 11 bases between them. The CDR3: CASSLAAGTSYNEQFF. In DNA, the CDR3 is TGTGCCAGCAGTTTAGCGGCTGGTACCTCCTACAATGAGCAGTTCTTC. The entire variable domain, with the rest obtained from reference TRBV28 and TRBJ2-1, is as follows: DVKVTQSSRYLVKRTGEKVFLECVQDMDHENMFWYRQDPGLGLRLIYFSYDVKMKEKGDIPEGYSVSREKKERFSLILESASTNQTSMYLCASSLAAGTSYNEQFFGPGTRLTVL.

This clone was seen only once. The CDR3 DNA sequence: TGTGCCATCAGTAACATTGACTATGGCTACACCTTC. Its protein is CAISNIDYGYTF. V gene TRBV10-3 combines with J gene TRBJ1-2; D gene uncertain. The CDR3 has 12 residues. The V gene's germline CDR1 is ENHRY and CDR2 SYGVKD. V lost 5 bases to trimming and J lost 3 bases, with 7 bases between them.

V is TRBV2 and J is TRBJ1-1, with 9 bases aligning to TRBD1. V shed 7 bases and J 11 bases; nucleotides not matched to a gene: 11. CDR3 size: 13 residues. Per the germline V gene, CDR1 is SNHLY and CDR2 is FYNNEI. As DNA, the CDR3 is TGTGCCAGCATCAGCTCTGGACAGGGGAACGCTTTCTTT. This encodes CASISSGQGNAFF.

This rearrangement joins TRBV4-3 to TRBJ2-1, with TRBD2 identical over 7 bases. With 1 base clipped from V and 6 bases from J, the junction kept 9 bases outside the gene matches. The CDR3 consists of 16 residues. Germline V gene sequence: CDR1 LGHNA, CDR2 YSLEER. The CDR3 DNA sequence: TGCGCCAGCAGCCAAGGAGGGGAGGGGCTATCCAATGAGCAGTTCTTC. It specifies CASSQGGEGLSNEQFF.

The CDR3 DNA sequence: TGTGCCAGTAGTATGGGCACGGGAAGCGAGCAGTACTTC. This codes for CASSMGTGSEQYF. The chain is built from TRBV19 and TRBJ2-7; weak D call: TRBD2 (5 bases). CDR3 length: 13 amino acids. Germline CDR1 reads LNHDA; CDR2 reads SQIVND (reference sequence). V lost 3 bases and J lost 6, with 12 bases in between.

The rearrangement links TRBV7-8 to TRBJ1-3; D remains unclear. V shed 5 bases and J shed 3 bases, with 11 bases lying between them. Germline V gene lookup returns CDR1 SGHVS and CDR2 FQNEAQ. The CDR3 length is 14 residues. Here the CDR3 reads CASSHRESGNTIYF. The CDR3 coding sequence is TGTGCCAGCAGCCACCGGGAGAGTGGAAACACCATATATTTT.

The V gene is TRBV27, the J gene TRBJ2-2; D call uncertain. This CDR3 is 13 amino acids long. CDR1 is MNHEY and CDR2 is SMNVEV in the germline V gene (reference sequence). Trimming pared 0 bases from V and 4 bases from J, leaving 3 bases between. CDR3 protein: CASSLSSTGELFF. The DNA for the CDR3 is TGTGCCAGCAGTTTATCTAGCACCGGGGAGCTGTTTTTT.

This sequence joins TRBV11-2 and TRBJ2-1; 7 nucleotides agree with TRBD2. J was trimmed by 7 bases and V by 2 bases; bases with no gene match: 11. The germline gives CDR1 SGHAT, CDR2 FQNNGV. The CDR3 extends over 16 amino acids. DNA for the CDR3: TGTGCCAGCAGCTTACTTCCAGGACTAGTAAGAAATGAGCAGTTCTTC. Its translation: CASSLLPGLVRNEQFF.

The rearrangement joins TRBV10-2 to TRBJ2-7; 8 bases align to TRBD1. The length of the CDR3 is 14 residues. Germline trimming cut 3 bases from V and 7 bases from J; bases unmatched to any gene: 8. Germline CDR1 reads WSHSY; CDR2 reads SAAADI. CDR3 in DNA: TGCGCCAGCAGTGAAACAGGGGGAACCTCTGAGCAGTACTTC. Protein product: CASSETGGTSEQYF.

The V call is TRBV7-6, the J call TRBJ2-7; D remains unclear. The CDR3 has 13 residues. V was clipped by 3 bases and J by 3 bases, with 9 bases between them. CDR1 is SGHVS and CDR2 is FNYEAQ in the germline V gene. This CDR3 is CASSLKRGYEQYF. DNA of the CDR3: TGTGCCAGCAGCTTGAAGCGAGGCTACGAGCAGTACTTC.

This rearrangement joins TRBV4-1 to TRBJ2-2; TRBD2 aligns across 10 bases. Germline values: CDR1 MGHRA, CDR2 YSYEKL. The length of the CDR3 is 15 residues. The V gene end was trimmed by 4 bases and the J gene end by 4 bases; junction bases not matched to a gene: 3. The CDR3 region is CASSPLAGGTGELFF. The DNA of the CDR3 is TGCGCCAGCAGCCCTTTAGCGGGAGGCACCGGGGAGCTGTTTTTT.

The J gene is TRBJ2-1, the V gene TRBV9, with D possibly TRBD1 on 6 matching bases. Germline V gives CDR1 SGDLS, CDR2 YYNGEE. This CDR3 spans 14 amino acids. Trimming removed 4 bases at V and 1 base at J, with 9 bases between. The CDR3 DNA reads as TGTGCCAGCAGCCCTGGACAGTCCTACAATGAGCAGTTCTTC. It codes for CASSPGQSYNEQFF.